This T cell receptor (beta chain) derives from a study of shared clonotypes between healthy human individuals (dated by TCRdb to the early 2020s). Concerning the study at large: Two women and a few men aged 18 to 49 years were included in the cohort. Different laboratories and diverse techniques were used to prepare libraries and sequence TCR repertoires, to increase sequencing depth and limit assay-specific biases. For each donor, three plates each were used for CD4 naive and CD4 memory, two plates were used for CD8 naive, and one plate was used for CD8 memory. Between about 0.85 and 9.5 billion PBMCs per donor were obtained by leukapheresis. To estimate repertoire size and how much clonotype sharing occurs between individuals, the study deeply sequenced the blood TCR repertoires of 4 to 6 healthy adults. The study at large found these results: Across a handful of donors, approximately 4.6% of naive CD4, around 3.5% of naive CD8, roughly 2.2% of memory CD4, and under 0.45% of memory CD8 clonotypes were shared. Based on pairwise subsampling, the degree of clonotype sharing among donors was expected to be affected by sequencing depth. Clonotypes shared by all four sorted-subset donors showed higher generation probabilities than non-shared clonotypes. Even with the large sequencing depth, rarefaction of the sorted-subset datasets indicated that sequencing was incomplete. The genetic and exposure-history diversity represented was limited by the small number of donors. Naive subsets generally had larger estimated clonotype richness than memory subsets. Sampling was limited to blood, and TCR repertoires in tissue likely differ from TCR repertoires in blood.

TCR CDR3 regions were amplified from genomic DNA by multiplex PCR using the deep immunoSEQ assay. Extracted genomic DNA from each cell subset was distributed evenly across all wells of several immunoSEQ 96-well plates, and each plate was treated as a replicate. For sorted subsets, each replicate PCR was loaded with about 200 ng genomic DNA, equivalent to 30,000 or so T cell genomes. Purified libraries were quantified with a Qubit 3.0 fluorometer, sized on a Bioanalyzer 2100, and re-quantified with the KAPA Library Quantification kit. Every immunoSEQ 96-well plate was sequenced on a dedicated single-read 150-cycle Illumina NextSeq 550 flow cell. Under the source paper's analysis protocol: The immunoSEQ output contained only junctional sequences without quality scores, so filtering could not match that applied to full-length reads. To assign V/J genes and CDR3, sequences were annotated using PyIR, a Python wrapper for IgBLAST v1.9, with IMGT germline references. Reads were removed for weak V/J assignments (E-value above 1e-6), missing CDR3, stop codons, out-of-frame junctions, or ambiguous translated residues. V3J clonotypes were defined as sequences sharing the same inferred V gene, J gene, and CDR3 amino acid sequence. The percentage overlap between two repertoires was calculated by dividing the number of shared unique clonotypes by the size of the smaller repertoire. Repertoire richness was assessed with RTK rarefaction, the Chao1 estimator, and Recon v2.1 estimates of unobserved clonotypes. Generation probabilities for all TCRbeta clonotypes obtained by the gDNA method from a handful of donors were computed using OLGA. Imported from immuneACCESS, the table was reduced by TCRdb to in-frame sequences with V and J called. These copies leave out some clones; in studies compared against another copy, an unresolved V gene accounts for under half, and the cause of the remainder is not known. V, J and clone size were drawn from that table, and D and trimming were deduced from the DNA. This sample lists a few million clones; 90% to 95% were detected once. Of the sample, roughly 0.14% falls within the top ten clones.

Healthy HIV-negative adults with no recently reported acute infections or vaccinations were included as donors. Only Caucasian adults living in Nashville, Tennessee, USA were represented among the donors. CD4+ T cells were enriched through magnetic negative selection, after which naive cells were positively selected on CD45RA and the remaining negative fraction served as the memory subset. After blood collection by leukapheresis, PBMCs were isolated using Ficoll-Histopaque density gradient centrifugation and then cryopreserved in the vapor phase of liquid nitrogen. Purity and quantity of every magnetically sorted T cell population were checked by analytical flow cytometry. From each sorted fraction, genomic DNA was isolated and quantified by UV absorbance on a Nanodrop 2000c. On this clone itself: Its recognized antigen is unknown. No much larger clone exists at a distance of one base, and base qualities are not known. This same CDR3 is encoded by further DNA sequences in the sample.

V and J lose 4 bases and 6 bases, and a span of 5 bases separates them. The CDR3 covers 11 residues, taking in both the cysteine and the phenylalanine. Only the CDR3 part of the read is kept: 33 bases, read in frame from the first base. CDR1 and CDR2 are read off the germline V gene as SGHVS and FNYEAQ. The sequenced sample was naive CD4+ T cells sorted from blood. The cell subset or site label of this sample denotes: CD45RA+ positively selected. The rearrangement joined TRBV7-6 to TRBJ2-3; the D gene assignment is ambiguous. The source of this sequence is a young man in good health. The CDR3 sequence is CASSSADTQYF. The bases read TGTGCCAGCAGCTCGGCCGATACGCAGTATTTT.